This entry lists 21 T cell receptor beta chains sequenced from one sample in a study of blood T cell repertoires in COVID-19. Profiling relied on immunoSEQ multiplex PCR, and the TCRdb table lists in-frame clones only, not all of them. The sample has 68,000 or so clones, 70% to 85% seen once. Input material: peripheral blood. Receptors originate from a woman aged 50 to 60 with acute or convalescent COVID-19.

The rearrangement links TRBV30 to TRBJ2-5, with TRBD2 matching over 9 bases. Germline lookup yields CDR1 GTSNPN and CDR2 SVGIG (reference sequence). The CDR3 is 15 amino acids. V was clipped by 0 bases and J by 6 bases; unmatched bases: 8. The CDR3 sequence: CAWSVAGTSKKTQYF. The CDR3 region has the DNA TGTGCCTGGAGTGTAGCCGGGACTAGCAAGAAGACCCAGTACTTC.

This clone was recorded only once. V usage is TRBV3-1 (or the pseudogene TRBV3-2) and J usage is TRBJ2-1; TRBD2 aligns across 9 bases. The CDR3 spans 13 residues. V dropped 3 bases and J dropped 13; count of bases not matched to a gene: 7. The germline gives CDR1 LGHDT, CDR2 YNNKEL (reference sequence). The CDR3 reads CASSQGLAPYQFF. CDR3 DNA: TGTGCCAGCAGCCAGGGACTAGCCCCCTATCAGTTCTTC.

The rearrangement links TRBV5-1 to TRBJ2-2; the D gene is possibly TRBD1 (7 bases). Germline V CDR1 and CDR2: SGHRS, YFSETQ. CDR3 size: 14 residues. Trimming pared 2 bases from V and 6 bases from J, leaving 11 bases between. The CDR3 loop is CASSLDRDSGELFF. Written as DNA, the CDR3 is TGCGCCAGCAGCTTAGACAGGGACTCCGGGGAGCTGTTTTTT.

This clone occurred once. J is TRBJ2-7 and V is TRBV30; 7 positions match TRBD1. The germline gives CDR1 GTSNPN, CDR2 SVGIG (reference sequence). J gave up 1 base and V 2 bases, and 5 bases lay outside the gene matches. The CDR3 contains 14 residues. The CDR3 DNA is TGTGCCTGGAGTACGGCAGGGGGATCCTACGAGCAGTACTTC. Translating it yields CAWSTAGGSYEQYF.

This clone was seen only a few times. The chain employs TRBV5-1 and TRBJ1-4, with D perhaps TRBD1 (6 bases). The ends were cut back, 4 bases at V and 6 bases at J, with 13 bases in the middle. Germline loops: CDR1 SGHRS, CDR2 YFSETQ. The CDR3 length is 14 residues. The CDR3 protein is CASSGRGVDEKLFF. CDR3 DNA sequence: TGCGCCAGCAGCGGCAGGGGCGTTGATGAAAAACTGTTTTTT.

About this clone itself: The sample has other DNA sequences that encode this CDR3 too. The V gene is TRBV2, the J gene TRBJ2-5; TRBD2 is a possible D gene (6 bases). The CDR3 consists of 13 residues. From germline, CDR1 is SNHLY and CDR2 FYNNEI. Trimming left V 4 bases short and J 2 bases short, with 8 bases between. The CDR3 is CASSGDSQETQYF. The CDR3 bases are TGTGCCAGCAGTGGGGACTCGCAAGAGACCCAGTACTTC.

This clone was found a few times. The chain combines TRBV6-1 with TRBJ1-1; D not resolved. Trimming stripped 4 bases from V and 1 base from J, with 16 bases between. The germline CDR1 and CDR2 sequences are MNHNS and SASEGT. This CDR3 is 16 amino acids long. CDR3 in amino acids: CASSALAGRSNTEAFF. In DNA, the CDR3 is TGTGCCAGCAGTGCCCTGGCAGGCAGATCGAACACTGAAGCTTTCTTT.

The genes are TRBV2 and TRBJ1-5; unclear D gene. The CDR3 has 14 residues. Germline loops: CDR1 SNHLY, CDR2 FYNNEI. V shed 1 base and J shed 1 base, with 5 bases lying between them. This CDR3 reads CASSEETSNQPQHF. DNA of the CDR3: TGTGCCAGCAGTGAAGAGACAAGCAATCAGCCCCAGCATTTT.

The V gene is TRBV6-2 or TRBV6-3, the J gene TRBJ1-5; D unresolved. Deletions cut 5 bases from V and 11 bases from J, with 10 bases between. Germline CDR1 and CDR2: MNHEY and SVGEGT. The CDR3 extends over 11 amino acids. CDR3 region: CASSQSKSQHF. In DNA, the CDR3 is TGTGCCAGCAGTCAGTCGAAATCCCAGCATTTT.

The J gene is TRBJ1-2, the V gene TRBV7-2; a possible D gene is TRBD1 (6 bases). Trimming shortened V by 4 bases and J by 3 bases, and 12 bases separated the two germline ends. In germline, CDR1 is SGHTA, CDR2 FQGNSA. CDR3 length: 14 residues. CDR3 sequence: CASSSPKGDYGYTF. In nucleotides, the CDR3 is TGTGCCAGCAGCTCACCAAAGGGGGACTATGGCTACACCTTC.

Ten or more counts support this clone. This chain connects TRBV10-3 to TRBJ1-1; D may be TRBD1 (5 bases). CDR1 is ENHRY, CDR2 SYGVKD, per germline. The V end lost 6 bases, the J end lost 4 bases, and 6 bases lay between the germline ends. The CDR3 runs to 11 residues. CDR3 DNA sequence: TGTGCCATCAGGGGGGGCACTGAAGCTTTCTTT. Translating gives CAIRGGTEAFF.

The rearrangement links TRBV30 to TRBJ1-2; 8 bases match TRBD1. The length of the CDR3 is 13 residues. With V trimmed by 3 bases and J by 7 bases, 7 bases remained unmatched. Germline loops: CDR1 GTSNPN, CDR2 SVGIG (reference sequence). In nucleotides, the CDR3 is TGTGCCTGGAGGAATACAGGGGGGGCTGGCTACACCTTC. Amino acid sequence: CAWRNTGGAGYTF.

The chain is built from TRBV2 and TRBJ1-4; TRBD1 matches at 9 bases. CDR3 size: 15 residues. The junction had 3 bases not matched to a gene; V was cut back by 7 bases and J by 0 bases. The germline gives CDR1 SNHLY, CDR2 FYNNEI. Here the CDR3 reads CASMRDRATNEKLFF. CDR3 DNA: TGTGCCAGCATGAGGGACAGGGCAACTAATGAAAAACTGTTTTTT.

This clone was detected only once. CDR3 residues: CASSLETTLSYNEQFF. CDR3 DNA sequence: TGCGCCAGCAGCTTGGAGACTACCCTCTCCTACAATGAGCAGTTCTTC. The chain couples TRBV5-1 to TRBJ2-1; weak D call: TRBD2 (5 bases). The length of the CDR3 is 16 residues. Looked up from germline, CDR1 is SGHRS and CDR2 is YFSETQ. V lost 0 bases, J lost 0 bases, and 10 bases lay in between. Supplemented by reference TRBV5-1 and TRBJ2-1, the full variable domain reads KAGVTQTPRYLIKTRGQQVTLSCSPISGHRSVSWYQQTPGQGLQFLFEYFSETQRNKGNFPGRFSGRQFSNSRSEMNVSTLELGDSALYLCASSLETTLSYNEQFFGPGTRLTVL.

The chain links TRBV6-6 to TRBJ1-1; D is unresolved. The CDR3 sequence is 14 residues long. Trimming cost V 2 bases and J 4 bases, with 11 bases left between them. Per germline, CDR1 MNHNY and CDR2 SVGAGI (reference sequence). The CDR3 region has the DNA TGTGCCAGCAGTTACCCCGAGAGCTTCACTGAAGCTTTCTTT. Its protein product is CASSYPESFTEAFF.

The chain has TRBV2 and TRBJ2-5; 10 nucleotides match TRBD1. The trim removed 6 bases at V and 9 bases at J, leaving 16 bases unmatched. Germline V gene data show CDR1 as SNHLY and CDR2 as FYNNEI. There are 16 residues in the CDR3. For the CDR3, the DNA is TGTGCCAGCAGAGAACACCCGGGACAGGGGCTGATGGCCCAGTACTTC. Translating it yields CASREHPGQGLMAQYF.

This CDR3 reads CASSPRSGGAFYNEQFF. CDR3 nucleotides: TGTGCCAGCAGCCCTAGAAGCGGGGGGGCCTTCTACAATGAGCAGTTCTTC. V and J are TRBV9 and TRBJ2-1; 10 bases are shared with TRBD2. The CDR3 is made up of 17 amino acids. J gave up 3 bases and V 4 bases, and 10 bases lay outside the gene matches. Germline CDR1 SGDLS, CDR2 YYNGEE.

This chain links TRBV15 with TRBJ2-7; 10 bases line up with TRBD1. Germline lookup yields CDR1 LNHNV and CDR2 YYDKDF (reference sequence). The V gene end was trimmed by 5 bases and the J gene end by 3 bases; junction bases not matched to a gene: 4. This CDR3 contains 14 residues. CDR3 sequence: CATSDRDRGYEQYF. The CDR3 region has the DNA TGTGCCACCAGCGACCGGGACAGGGGCTACGAGCAGTACTTC.

The chain has TRBV7-2 and TRBJ2-5; no clear D gene. V was clipped by 2 bases and J by 1 base, with 11 bases between them. The CDR3 extends over 15 amino acids. Germline CDR1 and CDR2: SGHTA and FQGNSA. The CDR3 DNA follows: TGTGCCAGCAGCTTATCCTCGCACAGCCAAGAGACCCAGTACTTC. Translation: CASSLSSHSQETQYF.

V gene TRBV10-3 combines with J gene TRBJ1-3; 7 bases line up with TRBD1. The V and J ends lost 4 bases and 6 bases, in that order; junction bases with no gene match: 12. The CDR3 is 16 residues long. Per the germline V gene, CDR1 is ENHRY and CDR2 is SYGVKD. This CDR3 is CAISATTGTVTNTIYF. The CDR3 nucleotides read TGTGCCATCAGTGCCACCACCGGGACAGTTACAAACACCATATATTTT.

V is TRBV27 and J is TRBJ2-1; TRBD1 agrees at 7 bases. Germline CDR1 MNHEY, CDR2 SMNVEV (reference sequence). This CDR3 comprises 16 residues. Trimming cost V 5 bases and J 0 bases; bases outside gene matches: 7. The CDR3 here is CASSPAGGSSYNEQFF. The CDR3 region has the DNA TGTGCCAGCAGTCCCGCAGGGGGTAGCTCCTACAATGAGCAGTTCTTC.